This T cell receptor beta chain emerged from a study of T cell repertoires in cytomegalovirus infection. Study overall: CMV infection together with matching HLA type was indicated by public TCR beta signatures.

MiXCR, applied by TCRdb to the reads, yields one record per CDR3 protein. This repertoire shows approximately 320,000 distinct CDR3 sequences, more than 9% found once; its top ten account for over 3.5%. Notes on this clonotype: Its antigen is currently unknown.

Overall study findings and caveats: The ex vivo response showed dominance by HLA-C-restricted CMV-specific TCR beta clonotypes.

This TCR derives from a human donor in good health (CMV status not recorded). Some clones in this sample may be carry-over from other donors' samples. The sample was PBMCs.

CDR3: CSVEVTNTIYF. In DNA, the CDR3 is TGCAGCGTTGAAGTAACAAACACCATATATTTT. The chain couples TRBV29-1 to TRBJ1-3, with D unresolved. Germline V gene sequence: CDR1 SQVTM, CDR2 ANQGSEA. This CDR3 comprises 11 residues. Trimming took 1 base from V and 6 from J, leaving 4 bases between them.